This T cell receptor (beta chain) was observed in a study of T cell responses to AZD1222 COVID-19 vaccine (dated by TCRdb to the early 2020s). For the study in its entirety: AZD1222 recipients whose second dose came at about 4 weeks and those whose second dose came at about 12 weeks were combined into one group, since spike-specific TCR depth and breadth did not differ between the two schedules. Trial participants were enrolled by age into 18-55, 56-69 and 70-plus year subgroups, with approximately 150, 28 and 58 TCR-sequenced participants respectively. TCR sequencing covered 230 or so trial participants: roughly 200 given two doses of AZD1222 and about 26 given two doses of MenACWY control vaccine. Paper-wide results and their limitations: CD4 TCRs associated with the vaccine covered the entire spike protein, and the dominant responses were in regions 160-218 and 743-854. Reportedly, almost half of the unique spike-specific TCRs recognized epitopes lying outside the regions that are mutated in the B.1.351 and B.1.1.7 variants. Conclusions about previously exposed vaccinees were limited because only six AZD1222 recipients were SARS-CoV-2 seropositive at baseline. Participants were mostly white British, with more females than males. The authors suggested clonal diversity may have been underestimated. No day 14 peak-response samples were available, so repertoires were characterized only after the peak T cell response. The 56-69-year group was small, and its depth increase did not reach significance, likely because of low power. Spike-specific TCR breadth and depth rose significantly after two AZD1222 doses compared with day 0 and with MenACWY recipients.

The CDR3 regions of human TCRbeta chains were subjected to immunosequencing. The study's own analysis went as follows. Repertoire TCRs were checked for matches against a reference library of SARS-CoV-2-specific TCRs that had been generated using the MIRA antigen-specificity platform. Breadth was defined as the fraction of unique TCRs that were SARS-CoV-2-associated. Depth was defined as the fraction of total T cells that were SARS-CoV-2-associated. Using the MIRA data, every spike-specific TCR was mapped to the spike region that the TCR reacted to and assigned to either a CD4 or a CD8 class. Log10-transformed breadth and depth values were compared by one-way ANOVA with Sidak's multiple comparisons tests. TCRdb re-hosts the immuneACCESS table, in-frame sequences only. Its copies lack some clones; in the studies checked, an unresolved V gene accounts for under half of them, and the cause for the rest is not known. The DNA was the basis for D and trimming; V, J and clone size are from that table. For this sample the table gives about 120,000 clones, of which about 92% were detected only once. Around 15% of the sample is held by the ten biggest clonotypes.

From the cysteine up to the phenylalanine, the CDR3 has a length of 14 residues. Here the CDR3 DNA is all that survives: 42 bases in frame from base 1. Relative to germline, V is 8 bases shorter and J is 7 bases shorter, with 20 bases between their ends. CDR1 and CDR2 are drawn from the germline V gene: MGHRA, YSYEKL. The time point label of this sample denotes: baseline before first vaccination. Vaccinee samples came from UK trials COV001 and COV002, including a single-blind randomized controlled phase 2/3 trial of AZD1222 (ChAdOx1 nCoV-19) in healthy adults. For TCRbeta chain sequencing, PBMC samples from trial participants were taken at day 0 and at day 28 after the second dose. For this clone: No cognate antigen has been identified for it. Base qualities are not at hand, and no much larger clone is one base apart.

The chain is assembled from TRBV4-1 and TRBJ1-1; the best D guess is TRBD1, with 5 bases matching. This receptor was identified in an adult in good health. The starting material was peripheral blood, obtained on day 0 of AZD1222 vaccination. The CDR3 region reads CASQRSRVENEAFF. The DNA reads as follows: TGCGCCAGCCAAAGGTCCAGGGTTGAGAATGAAGCTTTCTTT.